This T cell receptor beta chain was observed in a study of cytomegalovirus exposure and HLA in healthy donors. About the research overall: Earlier sequencing of 150 million to 200 million T cells yielded roughly 100 million unique TCR beta sequences. Broader study findings: The study designated 150 or so TCR beta chains cytomegalovirus-associated.

With V trimmed by 4 bases and J by 3 bases, 7 bases remained unmatched. The CDR3 is made up of 15 amino acids. The V gene's germline CDR1 is LNHDA and CDR2 SQIVND (reference sequence). The PCR made use of 60 Vbeta and 13 Jbeta primers. Repertoires were generated with immunoSEQ multiplex PCR, while TCRdb's copy carries only in-frame clones and drops some. Of about 160,000 clones in the sample, almost 80% were seen once. Comment on this clone: Its matching antigen is unknown.

The sequenced sample was PBMCs. The receptor comes from a woman between 45 and 60 years old in good health and CMV-seronegative. This sequence joins TRBV19 and TRBJ1-2; the match to TRBD1 covers 8 bases. CDR3 DNA sequence: TGTGCCAGTAGTACCGGACAGGGACTGTACTATGGCTACACCTTC. Protein product: CASSTGQGLYYGYTF.